These T cell receptor beta chains were read from a single sample in a study of blood T cell repertoires in COVID-19. The method was immunoSEQ multiplex PCR; TCRdb's version includes in-frame clones alone and lacks a portion of them. The top ten hold about 3.5% of the sample, which has some 150,000 clones, about 86% seen once. What was sequenced was peripheral blood. Source of these receptors: a man between 65 and 79 years old with acute or convalescent COVID-19. Each CDR3 is given with its conserved first and last residue. The D gene is left open where the match is weak. Size is stated for part of the rows, as once, few or many counts, or as a class when the clone is expanded.

TRBD2	TRBV5-1	TRBJ2-1	few	TGCGCCAGCAGCTTGGAAGCAGCGGGAGTAGATGAGCAGTTCTTC	CASSLEAAGVDEQFF
TRBD1	TRBV19	TRBJ1-2	-	TGTGCCAGTAGTACAGGGGGCAGTTACTATGGCTACACCTTC	CASSTGGSYYGYTF
TRBD1	TRBV5-4	TRBJ1-5	-	TGTGCCAGCAGCTTTGACAGGGGGCCCGTTCAGCCCCAGCATTTT	CASSFDRGPVQPQHF
-	TRBV6-5	TRBJ1-1	-	TGTGCCAGCAGTTCAACGGGGAAGCAAGGGAAAGCTTTCTTT	CASSSTGKQGKAFF
-	TRBV29-1	TRBJ1-1	-	TGCAGCGTTGGCCAGGGTACTGCGAACACTGAAGCTTTCTTT	CSVGQGTANTEAFF
TRBD1	TRBV5-1	TRBJ2-5	-	TGCGCCAGCAGCTTGACACAGGGGGGAGAGACCCAGTACTTC	CASSLTQGGETQYF
-	TRBV5-4	TRBJ1-5	few	TGTGCCAGCAGTTACGGGGGGGACCAGCCCCAGCATTTT	CASSYGGDQPQHF
TRBD1	TRBV7-2	TRBJ2-2	-	TGTGCCAGCAGCTTCGACAGGGGAGCGGACACCGGGGAGCTGTTTTTT	CASSFDRGADTGELFF
-	TRBV9	TRBJ2-7	-	TGTGCCAGCAGCGTAGCAGGGCTGAGCTCCTACGAGCAGTACTTC	CASSVAGLSSYEQYF
TRBD1	TRBV29-1	TRBJ1-5	-	TGCAGCGTCCAGGGACAGAGCAATCAGCCCCAGCATTTT	CSVQGQSNQPQHF
-	TRBV5-6	TRBJ2-7	-	TGTGCCAGCAGCCCAGGTGGCTACGAGCAGTACTTC	CASSPGGYEQYF
-	TRBV11-3	TRBJ2-1	-	TGTGCCAGCAGCTTAGGGCCGCGCTTCCCAGGGGATGAGCAGTTCTTC	CASSLGPRFPGDEQFF
TRBD1	TRBV5-4	TRBJ1-2	once	TGTGCCAGCAGCCCGGACGTGGGACAGGGAAAGTATGGCTACACCTTC	CASSPDVGQGKYGYTF
TRBD1	TRBV28	TRBJ1-5	-	TGTGCCAGCAGTACCGGGACAGGGGGGAATCAGCCCCAGCATTTT	CASSTGTGGNQPQHF
TRBD1	TRBV6-5	TRBJ2-5	-	TGTGCCAGCGCTAAGGGGACAGGGGACCAAGAGACCCAGTACTTC	CASAKGTGDQETQYF
-	TRBV5-4	TRBJ2-7	-	TGTGCCAGCAGCTTTTTACCAGGGCCCTACGAGCAGTACTTC	CASSFLPGPYEQYF
-	TRBV29-1	TRBJ1-1	-	TGCAGCGTTGGTAGGGAGGACCCTTTCTTT	CSVGREDPFF
TRBD1	TRBV11-2	TRBJ1-5	-	TGTGCCAGCAGCTTAGGGCAGGGGGGCCATGGGTCCCAGCATTTT	CASSLGQGGHGSQHF
TRBD1	TRBV6-2/TRBV6-3	TRBJ2-1	-	TGTGCCAGCAGTTTTGGGACAGATTTCAATGAGCAGTTCTTC	CASSFGTDFNEQFF
TRBD1	TRBV10-1	TRBJ1-1	-	TGCGCCAGCAGTGGATCTGGAGGGGGCTGGGTCACTGAAGCTTTCTTT	CASSGSGGGWVTEAFF
TRBD2	TRBV24-1	TRBJ2-1	-	TGTGCCACCGAAACTAGCGGGAGGGAACAGTTCTTC	CATETSGREQFF
TRBD2	TRBV18	TRBJ2-5	-	TGTGCCAGCTCACCCCGTTCGGGGGGGGAAGAGACCCAGTACTTC	CASSPRSGGEETQYF
-	TRBV27	TRBJ2-7	-	TGTGCCAGCAGTTTCTTGGGGGACAACGAGCAGTACTTC	CASSFLGDNEQYF
TRBD1	TRBV6-6	TRBJ1-5	-	TGTGCCAGCGGGTTACCGGGACAGGGTAGCAATCAGCCCCAGCATTTT	CASGLPGQGSNQPQHF
TRBD1	TRBV28	TRBJ2-7	-	TGTGCCAGCAGCACACAGGGGTCCTCCTACGAGCAGTACTTC	CASSTQGSSYEQYF
-	TRBV2	TRBJ2-5	-	TGTGCCAGCAGTCTCTTGACTAGTTCAGGGGAGACCCAGTACTTC	CASSLLTSSGETQYF
-	TRBV4-1	TRBJ2-3	-	TGCGCCAGCGGCCAAGACCCACAGGGCCCTAGCACAGATACGCAGTATTTT	CASGQDPQGPSTDTQYF
TRBD1	TRBV24-1	TRBJ1-2	-	TGTGCCACCTCTGGACAGGGAGAGACTGGCTACACCTTC	CATSGQGETGYTF
-	TRBV11-3	TRBJ2-1	-	TGTGCCAGCACCAAATTAGGACTGAAGACCGAGAATGAGCAGTTCTTC	CASTKLGLKTENEQFF
-	TRBV7-2	TRBJ1-5	-	TGTGCCAGCAGCTTAGCGACAGTCACGAATCAGCCCCAGCATTTT	CASSLATVTNQPQHF
-	TRBV12-5	TRBJ2-1	-	TGTGCTAGTGGTATCAACGGGACGCGGGAAGATGAGCAGTTCTTC	CASGINGTREDEQFF
-	TRBV9	TRBJ2-2	once	TGTGCCAGCAGCGTAGCGGGTTCCCGTGGGGAGCTGTTTTTT	CASSVAGSRGELFF
-	TRBV30	TRBJ2-5	-	TGTGCGGAAGGGGGGGGCAGGCACCAAGAGACCCAGTACTTC	CAEGGGRHQETQYF
TRBD2	TRBV7-2	TRBJ2-1	-	TGTGCCAGCAGCGGAAAAGCGGGAGGGCGCGATGAGCAGTTCTTC	CASSGKAGGRDEQFF
TRBD2	TRBV7-6	TRBJ2-5	-	TGTGCCAGCAGCTTAGTAGCGGGAGGGCCGAATCCCCCAGACTTC	CASSLVAGGPNPPDF
TRBD2	TRBV5-1	TRBJ2-5	few	TGCGCCAGCAGCTTGGGCGCGGGAGGGGGAGAGACCCAGTACTTC	CASSLGAGGGETQYF
-	TRBV9	TRBJ2-1	-	TGTGCCAGCAGCCCTAGGGGTTATGAGCAGTTCTTC	CASSPRGYEQFF
-	TRBV7-2	TRBJ1-1	once	TGTGCCAGCAGCTTAGCAAGGGGCGGAGAAGCTTTCTTT	CASSLARGGEAFF
-	TRBV5-1	TRBJ1-2	few	TGCGCCAGCAGCTTGGCGGGTTCCAGTTTTACCTATGGCTACACCTTC	CASSLAGSSFTYGYTF
-	TRBV2	TRBJ2-7	-	TGTGCCAGCGGGCTCTACGAGCAGTACTTC	CASGLYEQYF
TRBD1	TRBV29-1	TRBJ1-2	-	TGCAGCGTGGAGTATTTGGGACAGGGTTTTGAGCCTGGCTACACCTTC	CSVEYLGQGFEPGYTF
-	TRBV28	TRBJ2-7	-	TGTGCCAGCAGTTTCGGCTCCTACGAGCAGTACTTC	CASSFGSYEQYF
-	TRBV2	TRBJ2-1	-	TGTGCCAGCAGTGAAATAGGGAGATATGAGCAGTTCTTC	CASSEIGRYEQFF
TRBD1	TRBV7-2	TRBJ2-7	-	TGTGCCAGCAGCTTAAGAGCAGGGGGCTACGAGCAGTACTTC	CASSLRAGGYEQYF
-	TRBV7-2	TRBJ2-5	-	TGTGCCAGCAGCCCTATCAGGGGAGAGACCCAGTACTTC	CASSPIRGETQYF
-	TRBV19	TRBJ2-1	few	TGTGCCAGTAGTAAGCAGAGGGATTACAATGAGCAGTTCTTC	CASSKQRDYNEQFF
TRBD1	TRBV2	TRBJ2-2	-	TGTGCCAGCAGTCTACAGGGGTGGGGAAGCACCGGGGAGCTGTTTTTT	CASSLQGWGSTGELFF
TRBD1	TRBV29-1	TRBJ1-1	-	TGCAGCGTTGAAGGCACAGGGGTAGCCCCTGAAGCTTTCTTT	CSVEGTGVAPEAFF
TRBD1	TRBV10-3	TRBJ1-5	-	TGTGCCATCTCAGGGACAGTAGATCAGCCCCAGCATTTT	CAISGTVDQPQHF
TRBD2	TRBV6-5	TRBJ2-7	-	TGTGCCAGCATACTCGGCGGGACTAGCTCCGAGCAGTACTTC	CASILGGTSSEQYF
-	TRBV19	TRBJ1-5	-	TGTGCCAGTAGTCGAGGGGACACAACTCATAGCAATCAGCCCCAGCATTTT	CASSRGDTTHSNQPQHF
TRBD1	TRBV5-1	TRBJ2-1	-	TGCGCCAGCAGCTCAGGACAGGGATCATACAATGAGCAGTTCTTC	CASSSGQGSYNEQFF